These T cell receptor beta chains were read from a single sample in a study of regulatory T cells in long-lasting Graves disease. Using its own MiXCR run on the multiplex PCR reads, TCRdb lists one record per CDR3 protein. This sample has approximately 690,000 distinct CDR3 sequences, with around 32% found just once. This specimen consisted of peripheral blood mononuclear cells (PBMCs), obtained when the disease was refractory, from a patient treated with antithyroid drugs. These receptors were taken from a female donor with Graves disease. The conserved cysteine and the conserved F or W are not part of the CDR3 here. Each record gives: V gene, J gene, CDR3 protein.

V: TRBV6-1
J: TRBJ1-2
CDR3: ATSGRWLEGYT

V: TRBV13
J: TRBJ1-1
CDR3: ASSLGLGGAEAF

V: TRBV7-9
J: TRBJ2-2
CDR3: ASSLYAGGITGELF

V: TRBV6-5
J: TRBJ2-4
CDR3: ASSYGGTKNIQY

V: TRBV6-1
J: TRBJ2-7
CDR3: AIPAGPRGNEQY

V: TRBV28
J: TRBJ1-1
CDR3: ASRRQGITEAF

V: TRBV18
J: TRBJ2-1
CDR3: ASSPISPAEHEQF

V: TRBV7-9
J: TRBJ1-2
CDR3: ASSPNPQLNYGYT

V: TRBV12-3/TRBV12-4
J: TRBJ2-1
CDR3: ASSLGGWQVNEQF

V: TRBV20-1
J: TRBJ2-1
CDR3: SAYPLAGGSYNEQF

V: TRBV30
J: TRBJ1-1
CDR3: AWTVGGRNTEAF

V: TRBV14
J: TRBJ1-2
CDR3: ASSQPGTGNYGYT

V: TRBV2
J: TRBJ2-7
CDR3: ASAVSYEQY